The clone carrying this TCR beta chain was seen more than once but under ten times. As yet, its antigen is unknown. Per germline, CDR1 SGHKS and CDR2 YYEKEE (reference sequence). The CDR3 sequence is 17 residues long. The V gene lost 4 bases and the J gene lost 4 bases, with 23 bases spanning the gap. This entry belongs to a study of T cell responses to AZD1222 COVID-19 vaccine. Clones were sequenced by immunoSEQ multiplex PCR, and TCRdb holds only the in-frame ones, with some missing. The repertoire holds tens of thousands of clones, with around three quarters as singletons. Findings and limits, study-wide: Spike as a whole was targeted by vaccine-associated CD4 TCRs, dominant at 160-218 and 743-854. Donors skewed white British and female; clonal diversity was possibly underestimated. Nearly half of unique spike-specific TCRs reportedly avoided B.1.351 and B.1.1.7 mutated regions.

This TCR came from an adult who received the AZD1222 COVID-19 vaccine. This chain links TRBV5-5 with TRBJ1-2, with D perhaps TRBD1 (6 bases). The sequencing here drew on peripheral blood, taken 28 days after the second AZD1222 dose. The CDR3 reads CASSDGQFLRSGYGYTF. CDR3 DNA sequence: TGTGCCAGCAGCGATGGACAGTTTCTCCGGAGTGGCTATGGCTACACCTTC.